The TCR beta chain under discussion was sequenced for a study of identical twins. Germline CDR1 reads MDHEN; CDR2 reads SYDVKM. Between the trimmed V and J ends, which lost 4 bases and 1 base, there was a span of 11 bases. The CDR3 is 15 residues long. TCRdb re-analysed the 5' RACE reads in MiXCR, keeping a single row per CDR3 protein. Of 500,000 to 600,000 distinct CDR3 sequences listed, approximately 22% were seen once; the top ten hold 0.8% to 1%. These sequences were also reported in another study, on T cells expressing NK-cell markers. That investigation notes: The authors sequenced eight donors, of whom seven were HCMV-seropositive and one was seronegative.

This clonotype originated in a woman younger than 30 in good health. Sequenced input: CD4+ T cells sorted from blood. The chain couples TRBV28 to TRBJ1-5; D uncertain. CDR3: CASSSHRWSNQPQHF. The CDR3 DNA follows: TGTGCCAGCAGTTCCCATAGGTGGAGCAATCAGCCCCAGCATTTT.